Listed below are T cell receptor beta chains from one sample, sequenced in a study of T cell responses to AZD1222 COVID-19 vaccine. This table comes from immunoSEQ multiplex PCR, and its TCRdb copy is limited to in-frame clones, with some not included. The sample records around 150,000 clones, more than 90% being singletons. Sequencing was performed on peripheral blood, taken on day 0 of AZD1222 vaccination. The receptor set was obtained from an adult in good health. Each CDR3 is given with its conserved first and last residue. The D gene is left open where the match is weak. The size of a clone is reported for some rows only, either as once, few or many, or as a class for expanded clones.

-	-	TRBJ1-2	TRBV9	CASSVDRTSKRGYTF	TGTGCCAGCAGCGTAGACCGGACCTCCAAGCGGGGCTACACCTTC
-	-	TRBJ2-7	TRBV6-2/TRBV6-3	CASSPTVPGHEQYF	TGTGCCAGCAGTCCCACAGTCCCGGGCCACGAGCAGTACTTC
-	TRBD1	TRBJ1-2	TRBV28	CASSPDRVRYGYTF	TGTGCCAGCAGTCCTGACAGGGTGCGGTATGGCTACACCTTC
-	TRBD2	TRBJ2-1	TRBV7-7	CASSARLAGSYNEQFF	TGTGCCAGCAGCGCTAGACTAGCGGGATCCTACAATGAGCAGTTCTTC
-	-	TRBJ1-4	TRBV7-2	CASSLAGIEREKLFF	TGTGCCAGCAGCTTAGCGGGGATAGAACGCGAAAAACTGTTTTTT
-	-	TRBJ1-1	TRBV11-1	CASLGQTSNTEAFF	TGTGCCAGCCTTGGACAGACTTCGAACACTGAAGCTTTCTTT
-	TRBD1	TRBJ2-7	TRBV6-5	CASRLGQGIYEQYF	TGTGCCAGCAGACTGGGACAGGGGATCTACGAGCAGTACTTC
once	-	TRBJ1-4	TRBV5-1	CASSLTAATNEKLFF	TGCGCCAGCAGCTTGACAGCGGCAACTAATGAAAAACTGTTTTTT
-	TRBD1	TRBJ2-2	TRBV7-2	CASSLGTGGGELFF	TGTGCCAGCAGCTTAGGGACAGGCGGCGGGGAGCTGTTTTTT
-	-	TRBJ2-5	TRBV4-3	CASSQDVEGFETQYF	TGCGCCAGCAGCCAAGATGTTGAGGGGTTTGAGACCCAGTACTTC
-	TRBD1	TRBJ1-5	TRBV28	CASTPSGTGANQPQHF	TGTGCCAGCACCCCCTCCGGGACAGGGGCTAATCAGCCCCAGCATTTT
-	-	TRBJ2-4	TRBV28	CASRASYVKNIQYF	TGTGCCAGCAGAGCCTCGTATGTCAAAAACATTCAGTACTTC
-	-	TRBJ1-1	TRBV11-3	CASSRTVNTEAFF	TGTGCCAGCAGCCGGACGGTGAACACTGAAGCTTTCTTT
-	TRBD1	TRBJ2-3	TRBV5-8	CASSQRTGVADTQYF	TGTGCCAGCAGCCAACGGACAGGGGTGGCGGATACGCAGTATTTT
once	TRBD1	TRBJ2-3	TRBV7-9	CASSLGGTGGAGTQYF	TGTGCCAGCAGCTTAGGTGGTACAGGGGGCGCGGGTACGCAGTATTTT
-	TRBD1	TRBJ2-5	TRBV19	CASDPGQGQETQYF	TGTGCCAGCGACCCAGGACAGGGCCAAGAGACCCAGTACTTC
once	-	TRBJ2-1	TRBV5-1	CASSARRGSGHNEQFF	TGCGCCAGCAGCGCCAGGAGAGGGTCCGGACACAATGAGCAGTTCTTC
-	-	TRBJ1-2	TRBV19	CASSQRYGYTF	TGTGCCAGTAGTCAGCGGTATGGCTACACCTTC
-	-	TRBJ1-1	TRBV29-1	CSGSPAPNTEAFF	TGCAGCGGCTCCCCAGCCCCGAACACTGAAGCTTTCTTT
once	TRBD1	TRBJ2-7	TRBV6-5	CASSLRQGAYEQYF	TGTGCCAGCAGTCTACGACAGGGGGCCTACGAGCAGTACTTC
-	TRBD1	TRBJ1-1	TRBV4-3	CASSRTGGNTEAFF	TGCGCCAGCAGTCGGACAGGGGGCAACACTGAAGCTTTCTTT
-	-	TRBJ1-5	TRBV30	CAWTPPGQGSGQPQHF	TGTGCCTGGACCCCACCCGGGCAGGGCTCGGGTCAGCCCCAGCATTTT
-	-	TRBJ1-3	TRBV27	CASSFSRAAGNTIYF	TGTGCCAGCAGTTTCTCCCGGGCAGCTGGAAACACCATATATTTT
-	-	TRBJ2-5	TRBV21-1	CASSIGVTGAETQYF	TGTGCCAGCAGCATCGGGGTTACAGGGGCCGAGACCCAGTACTTC
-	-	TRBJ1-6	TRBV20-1	CSASPGYNSPLHF	TGCAGTGCTAGTCCAGGGTATAATTCACCCCTCCACTTT
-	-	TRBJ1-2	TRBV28	CASSPQRGRDGYTF	TGTGCCAGCAGCCCCCAAAGGGGGAGGGATGGCTACACCTTC
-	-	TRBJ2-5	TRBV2	CASIGQTLFQETQYF	TGTGCCAGCATTGGGCAAACACTATTCCAAGAGACCCAGTACTTC
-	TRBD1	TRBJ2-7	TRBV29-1	CSVEGYRGRSYEQYF	TGCAGCGTTGAAGGCTACAGGGGCAGGTCCTACGAGCAGTACTTC
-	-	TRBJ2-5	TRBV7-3	CASSLWGYQETQYF	TGTGCCAGCAGTCTTTGGGGATATCAAGAGACCCAGTACTTC
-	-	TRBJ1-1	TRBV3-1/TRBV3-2	CASSQGISGGTEAFF	TGTGCCAGCAGCCAAGGGATCAGCGGGGGAACTGAAGCTTTCTTT
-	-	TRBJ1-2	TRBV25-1	CASSELGGYTF	TGTGCCAGCAGTGAATTGGGCGGCTACACCTTC
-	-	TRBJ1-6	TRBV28	CASSLSREVDSPLHF	TGTGCCAGCAGTTTATCCCGGGAAGTTGATTCACCCCTCCACTTT
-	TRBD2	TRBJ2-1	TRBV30	CAWTLAGVLRASYNEQFF	TGTGCCTGGACATTAGCGGGAGTACTAAGGGCATCGTACAATGAGCAGTTCTTC
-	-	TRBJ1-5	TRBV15	CATSKDTDQPQHF	TGTGCCACCAGCAAGGACACCGATCAGCCCCAGCATTTT
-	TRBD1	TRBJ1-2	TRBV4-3	CASSQADRGGYGYTF	TGCGCCAGCAGCCAAGCGGACAGGGGAGGGTATGGCTACACCTTC
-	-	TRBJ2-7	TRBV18	CASSPMNYEQYF	TGTGCCAGCTCCCCGATGAACTACGAGCAGTACTTC
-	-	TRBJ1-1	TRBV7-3	CASSRSGGVEAEAFF	TGTGCCAGCAGCCGTTCCGGAGGGGTGGAGGCTGAAGCTTTCTTT
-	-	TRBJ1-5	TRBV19	CASSNEEHQPQHF	TGTGCCAGTAGTAACGAGGAGCATCAGCCCCAGCATTTT
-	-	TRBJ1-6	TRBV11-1	CASSPFGRGESPLHF	TGTGCCAGCAGCCCATTCGGCAGGGGTGAATCACCCCTCCACTTT
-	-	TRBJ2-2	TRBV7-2	CASSGMGSPNTGELFF	TGTGCCAGCAGCGGGATGGGTAGTCCGAACACCGGGGAGCTGTTTTTT
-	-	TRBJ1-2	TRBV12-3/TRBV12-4	CASSFRSRGTF	TGTGCCAGCAGTTTCCGTAGCAGGGGCACCTTC
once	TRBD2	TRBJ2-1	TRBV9	CASSGLTSGRADEQFF	TGTGCCAGCAGCGGACTGACTAGCGGGAGGGCCGATGAGCAGTTCTTC
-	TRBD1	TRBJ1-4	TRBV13	CASSPRTGGSTNEKLFF	TGTGCCAGCAGCCCCCGGACAGGGGGGTCAACTAATGAAAAACTGTTTTTT
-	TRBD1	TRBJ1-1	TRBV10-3	CAISEQGLNTEAFF	TGTGCCATCAGTGAACAGGGGTTGAACACTGAAGCTTTCTTT
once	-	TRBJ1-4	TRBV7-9	CASSLTGSGEKLFF	TGTGCCAGCAGCTTAACGGGGTCGGGGGAAAAACTGTTTTTT
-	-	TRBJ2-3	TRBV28	CASSLSGAWVDTQYF	TGTGCCAGCAGTTTGAGCGGAGCGTGGGTAGATACGCAGTATTTT
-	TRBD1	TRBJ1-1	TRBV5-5	CASSPKTGYTEAFF	TGTGCCAGCAGCCCTAAGACAGGGTACACTGAAGCTTTCTTT
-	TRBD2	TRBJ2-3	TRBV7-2	CASSPRGGRVADTQYF	TGTGCCAGCAGCCCGCGGGGGGGCCGAGTGGCAGATACGCAGTATTTT
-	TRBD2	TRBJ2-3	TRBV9	CASSPGTSGGADTQYF	TGTGCCAGCAGCCCGGGGACTAGCGGGGGGGCAGATACGCAGTATTTT
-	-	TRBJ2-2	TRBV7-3	CASSPTGPGELFF	TGTGCCAGCAGCCCTACCGGCCCCGGGGAGCTGTTTTTT
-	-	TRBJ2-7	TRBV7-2	CASSLDTAASYEQYF	TGTGCCAGCAGCTTAGATACAGCCGCCTCCTACGAGCAGTACTTC
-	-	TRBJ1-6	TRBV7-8	CASSPNRVRNNSPLHF	TGTGCCAGCAGCCCCAACAGGGTTCGGAATAATTCACCCCTCCACTTT
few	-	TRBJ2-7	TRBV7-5	CVRSLAPVGPSYEQYF	TGTGTCAGAAGCTTAGCCCCGGTGGGACCCTCCTACGAGCAGTACTTC
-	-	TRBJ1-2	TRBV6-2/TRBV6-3	CASSLSGKGYTF	TGTGCCAGCAGTCTGTCGGGGAAAGGCTACACCTTC
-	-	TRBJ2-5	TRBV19	CASSIQGGGETQYF	TGTGCCAGTAGTATACAAGGAGGGGGCGAGACCCAGTACTTC
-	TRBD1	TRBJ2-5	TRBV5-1	CASSSTPGTGGQETQYF	TGCGCCAGCAGCTCGACCCCCGGGACAGGGGGTCAAGAGACCCAGTACTTC